Sequencing of this T cell receptor (beta chain) was carried out in a study of T cells in Graves' hyperthyroidism and ophthalmopathy. Regarding the study as a whole: Most thyroid clonotypes expanded above 0.001 were also detected in blood.

This clonotype was counted ten times or more. Its antigen is currently unknown. From RNA transcripts, TCR beta CDR3 regions were amplified. Initially, a first-round RT-PCR of the TCR CDR3 employed the HTBI primer set. TCRdb passed the multiplex PCR reads through MiXCR, listing each CDR3 protein once. The data contain approximately 380,000 distinct CDR3 sequences, 15% to 20% of them singletons. Newly diagnosed patients aged 18 to 65 had hyperthyroidism of under 2 months' duration. Sequences were obtained from blood. The sequence was obtained from a woman younger than 30 with Graves' hyperthyroidism.

The CDR3 coding sequence is TGTGCCAGCACCCCCGGACAGGGCTGGAACCAAGAGACCCAGTACTTC. Amino acids: CASTPGQGWNQETQYF. The chain combines TRBV12-3 or TRBV12-4 with TRBJ2-5; 8 positions match TRBD1. Trimming at V came to 7 bases and at J to 0 bases, leaving 10 bases not matched to a gene. CDR3 size: 16 residues.